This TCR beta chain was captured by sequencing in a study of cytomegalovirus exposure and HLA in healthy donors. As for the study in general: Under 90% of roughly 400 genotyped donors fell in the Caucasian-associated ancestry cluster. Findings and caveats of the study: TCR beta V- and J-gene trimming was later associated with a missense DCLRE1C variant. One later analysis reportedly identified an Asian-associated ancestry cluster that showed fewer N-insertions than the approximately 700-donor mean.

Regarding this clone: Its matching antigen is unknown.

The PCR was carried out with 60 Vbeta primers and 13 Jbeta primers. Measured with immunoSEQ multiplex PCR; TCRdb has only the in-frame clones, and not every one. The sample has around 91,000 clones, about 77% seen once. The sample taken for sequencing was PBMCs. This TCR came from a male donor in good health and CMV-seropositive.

The CDR3: CADSRDREGLAKNIQYF. The CDR3 nucleotides are TGCGCCGACTCCCGGGACAGGGAAGGGCTAGCCAAAAACATTCAGTACTTC. The chain has TRBV23-1 and TRBJ2-4; 9 nucleotides align to TRBD1. TRBV23-1 is labeled an ORF, and its function is uncertain. Trimming cost V 11 bases and J 0 bases; bases outside gene matches: 14. This CDR3 region has 17 residues.